This T cell receptor (beta chain) was captured by sequencing in a study of graft-versus-host responses after intestinal transplantation. About the research overall: The recipients all started with anti-thymocyte globulin induction and then took tacrolimus and steroids for 3 to 4 years. General study findings and limits: Ileal or blood samples showed some GvH clones first, and such clones were also found in recipient marrow. Early declines in HvG clones that occurred post-transplant were associated with peak circulating GvH clone levels. Where graft-donor T cell macrochimerism was present, patients had high graft-versus-host to host-versus-graft clonal ratios in allografts.

This table comes from immunoSEQ multiplex PCR, and its TCRdb copy is limited to in-frame clones, with some not included. The table includes some 2,000 clones, 37% detected once. Irradiated, violet-dye-labeled stimulators (around 200,000) were plated alongside around 200,000 CFSE-labeled responders. This clone was seen more than once but under ten times. This CDR3 is built from 13 residues. The V gene's germline CDR1 is MNHEY and CDR2 SVGAGI. The ends were cut back, 0 bases at V and 6 bases at J, with 8 bases in the middle. V and J are TRBV6-5 and TRBJ1-1, with D perhaps TRBD1 (5 bases). The material sequenced was alloreactive CD8+ T cells from a mixed lymphocyte reaction culture, taken before transplantation. The subset: CFSE-low proliferating T cells sorted from roughly 6-day pre-transplant mixed lymphocyte reaction (GvH or HvG direction). This clonotype originated in a human patient who was an organ donor for intestinal transplantation. CDR3 region: CASSYSRGAEAFF. The CDR3 DNA follows: TGTGCCAGCAGTTACTCGAGGGGTGCTGAAGCTTTCTTT.